A single sample gave rise to the 21 T cell receptor beta chains below, sequenced in a study of tumor T cells in aggressive B-cell lymphoma. The repertoire was sequenced with immunoSEQ multiplex PCR; TCRdb's copy has only in-frame clones and lacks some. This table holds some 5,000 clones, about 68% found once. The sample consisted of tumor tissue. The receptors shown here come from an adult with diffuse large B cell lymphoma.

The genes are TRBV7-9 and TRBJ2-3; tentatively, D is TRBD2 (6 bases). Trimming cost V 4 bases and J 3 bases, with 17 bases left between them. The CDR3 totals 16 residues. Germline-derived CDR1 and CDR2 are SEHNR and FQNEAQ (reference sequence). The CDR3 DNA reads TGTGCCAGCAGCTCCCGTTTAGCGGCGGAGACAGATACGCAGTATTTT. Encoded protein: CASSSRLAAETDTQYF.

The gene calls are TRBV7-9 and TRBJ1-2; no firm D call. The germline CDR1 and CDR2 sequences are SEHNR and FQNEAQ (reference sequence). The CDR3 totals 13 residues. Deletions cut 1 base from V and 3 bases from J, with 6 bases between. Here the CDR3 DNA reads TGTGCCAGCAGCTTAGGGCTGCACTATGGCTACACCTTC. Protein sequence: CASSLGLHYGYTF.

This clone was seen only a few times. The V call is TRBV13, the J call TRBJ1-1; D is ambiguous. V lost 8 bases and J 5 bases, leaving 9 bases between the germline ends. The CDR3 loop spans 11 amino acids. Per germline, CDR1 PRHDT and CDR2 FYEKMQ (reference sequence). For the CDR3, the DNA is TGTGCCAGCTCGAGAAGAACTGAAGCTTTCTTT. It codes for CASSRRTEAFF.

This clone occurred once. The genes are TRBV19 and TRBJ2-7; 8 bases match TRBD1. Looked up from germline, CDR1 is LNHDA and CDR2 is SQIVND (reference sequence). The CDR3 loop spans 15 amino acids. V shed 5 bases and J 2 bases; nucleotides not matched to a gene: 8. The DNA of the CDR3 is TGTGCCAGTAGTTTAACGGGACAGGCTACCTACGAGCAGTACTTC. It codes for CASSLTGQATYEQYF.

This clone was seen just once. The chain uses TRBV7-9 and TRBJ2-1; TRBD2 matches at 7 bases. V trimming: 6 bases; J trimming: 8 bases; junction bases outside the gene matches: 10. The CDR3 has 14 amino acids. Germline assignment: CDR1 SEHNR and CDR2 FQNEAQ (reference sequence). CDR3 coding DNA: TGTGCCAGCAGAGGAGACGGGGGGTGGGATGAGCAGTTCTTC. As protein: CASRGDGGWDEQFF.

The rearrangement joins TRBV4-3 to TRBJ2-7; no clear D gene. Trimming pared 0 bases from V and 0 bases from J, leaving 12 bases between. The germline V gene has CDR1 LGHNA and CDR2 YSLEER. The CDR3 spans 16 residues. The DNA of the CDR3 is TGCGCCAGCAGCCAAGACTCAGGCCTGAGCTCCTACGAGCAGTACTTC. As protein: CASSQDSGLSSYEQYF.

Here the CDR3 reads CASSPGDTGELFF. CDR3 nucleotide sequence: TGCGCCAGCAGCCCTGGAGACACCGGGGAGCTGTTTTTT. The chain joins TRBV5-1 to TRBJ2-2; D gene ambiguous. V lost 4 bases to trimming and J lost 3 bases, with 7 bases between them. The CDR3 loop spans 13 amino acids. Germline CDR1 reads SGHRS; CDR2 reads YFSETQ. The entire variable domain, with the rest obtained from reference TRBV5-1 and TRBJ2-2, is as follows: KAGVTQTPRYLIKTRGQQVTLSCSPISGHRSVSWYQQTPGQGLQFLFEYFSETQRNKGNFPGRFSGRQFSNSRSEMNVSTLELGDSALYLCASSPGDTGELFFGEGSRLTVL.

The rearrangement links TRBV6-1 to TRBJ1-5; possibly TRBD1 for D (6 bases). Germline V gene lookup returns CDR1 MNHNS and CDR2 SASEGT. The CDR3 loop spans 15 amino acids. The V end lost 7 bases, the J end lost 0 bases, and 13 bases lay between the germline ends. The CDR3 DNA reads as TGTGCCAGCATTTATGGGGGCCTTAGCAATCAGCCCCAGCATTTT. Amino acid sequence: CASIYGGLSNQPQHF.

This clone showed up just a few times. This chain links TRBV5-8 with TRBJ1-6, with TRBD1 matching over 8 bases. Looked up from germline, CDR1 is SGHTS and CDR2 is YDEGEE. The CDR3 runs 17 residues. With 0 bases clipped from V and 2 bases from J, the junction kept 4 bases outside the gene matches. CDR3 DNA: TGTGCCAGCAGCTTGGACCCCAGGGGGCCCTATAATTCACCCCTCCACTTT. This codes for CASSLDPRGPYNSPLHF.

This clone was picked up a small number of times. The sample contains more than one DNA sequence encoding this CDR3. The V call is TRBV9, the J call TRBJ1-5; 11 nucleotides align to TRBD1. Germline V gene sequence: CDR1 SGDLS, CDR2 YYNGEE. This CDR3 comprises 14 residues. V lost 0 bases, J lost 7 bases, and 0 bases stayed unmatched. CDR3 bases: TGTGCCAGCAGCGTAGGGGACAGGGGGCAGCCCCAGCATTTT. It translates to CASSVGDRGQPQHF. Complete variable domain (other parts from reference TRBV9 and TRBJ1-5): DSGVTQTPKHLITATGQRVTLRCSPRSGDLSVYWYQQSLDQGLQFLIQYYNGEERAKGNILERFSAQQFPDLHSELNLSSLELGDSALYFCASSVGDRGQPQHFGDGTRLSIL.

Here the CDR3 reads CASSPRGGLSGNTIYF. The CDR3 DNA sequence: TGTGCCAGCAGTCCCCGAGGGGGCCTCTCTGGAAACACCATATATTTT. This chain uses TRBV27 with TRBJ1-3, with 7 positions matching TRBD1. The V and J ends lost 5 bases and 0 bases, in that order; junction bases with no gene match: 7. Germline V gene lookup returns CDR1 MNHEY and CDR2 SMNVEV (reference sequence). The CDR3 extends over 16 amino acids.

The rearrangement joins TRBV5-1 to TRBJ2-1; 7 bases line up with TRBD2. The germline CDR1 and CDR2 sequences are SGHRS and YFSETQ. The CDR3 length is 15 residues. Trimming at V came to 5 bases and at J to 2 bases, leaving 7 bases not matched to a gene. The CDR3 nucleotides are TGCGCCAGCAGTCAAACGGGAGGTCCCTACAATGAGCAGTTCTTC. Translated, it gives CASSQTGGPYNEQFF.

The CDR3 is CATSTLTGGISKHF. Written as DNA, the CDR3 is TGTGCCACCAGCACCCTTACAGGGGGCATATCGAAGCATTTT. The chain has TRBV15 and TRBJ1-5; 9 bases align to TRBD1. Germline V gives CDR1 LNHNV, CDR2 YYDKDF (reference sequence). CDR3 length equals 14 residues. After removal of 4 bases from V and 14 bases from J, the junction contained 12 bases not matched to a gene.

This clone was seen once. This sequence joins TRBV27 and TRBJ2-3; D uncertain. The V end lost 6 bases, the J end lost 4 bases, and 11 bases lay between the germline ends. This CDR3 is 13 amino acids long. Germline loops: CDR1 MNHEY, CDR2 SMNVEV (reference sequence). The CDR3 coding sequence is TGTGCCAGCAGCCGACGAGAGGCAGATACGCAGTATTTT. It codes for CASSRREADTQYF.

With respect to this clone: A much larger clone differs by one base, so this may be a read error. The V gene is TRBV16, the J gene TRBJ2-1; no reliable D call. The CDR3 covers 14 residues. From germline, CDR1 is KGHSY and CDR2 FQNENV. DNA of the CDR3: TGTGCCAGCAGCCAATCGGTAGCTCCCAATGAGAAGTTCTTC. Translating gives CASSQSVAPNEKFF.

This clone turned up a few times. The gene calls are TRBV27 and TRBJ1-5; 10 bases are shared with TRBD1. Trimming took 3 bases from V and 5 from J; bases not matched to a gene: 7. CDR3 size: 16 residues. Per germline, CDR1 MNHEY and CDR2 SMNVEV (reference sequence). The CDR3 here is CASSFGPGQGHQPQHF. As DNA, the CDR3 is TGTGCCAGCAGTTTTGGCCCGGGACAGGGGCATCAGCCCCAGCATTTT.

The chain links TRBV7-9 to TRBJ2-5; TRBD1 agrees at 8 bases. The CDR3 totals 16 residues. From germline, CDR1 is SEHNR and CDR2 FQNEAQ (reference sequence). Losses at the gene ends were 3 bases for V and 3 bases for J; bases not matched to a gene: 9. The CDR3 is CASSFPQTGVEETQYF. The CDR3 coding sequence is TGTGCCAGCAGCTTCCCCCAGACAGGGGTGGAAGAGACCCAGTACTTC.

The chain is built from TRBV4-1 and TRBJ2-2, with TRBD1 matching 10 bases. Germline V CDR1 and CDR2: MGHRA, YSYEKL. The V gene end was trimmed by 4 bases and the J gene end by 3 bases; junction bases not matched to a gene: 11. This CDR3 region has 18 residues. The CDR3 sequence is CASSPVMRTGGHTGELFF. Written as DNA, the CDR3 is TGCGCCAGCAGCCCCGTGATGAGGACAGGGGGGCACACCGGGGAGCTGTTTTTT.

This clone has only a few counts. The genes are TRBV19 and TRBJ1-5, with TRBD1 matching 8 bases. The CDR3 is 13 amino acids. CDR1 is LNHDA and CDR2 is SQIVND in the germline V gene (reference sequence). V dropped 5 bases and J dropped 5; count of bases not matched to a gene: 2. The CDR3 bases are TGTGCCAGTAGTGGGACAGGATATCAGCCCCAGCATTTT. It encodes CASSGTGYQPQHF.

This clone was found a few times. This chain joins TRBV9 and TRBJ1-2; 10 nucleotides agree with TRBD1. CDR1 is SGDLS and CDR2 is YYNGEE in the germline V gene. Trimming cost V 2 bases and J 13 bases; bases outside gene matches: 5. This CDR3 contains 12 residues. The CDR3 coding sequence is TGTGCCAGCAGCGTTGGACAGGGGGTGTCCACCTTC. Its translation: CASSVGQGVSTF. The full variable domain, its missing parts supplied by reference TRBV9 and TRBJ1-2, is DSGVTQTPKHLITATGQRVTLRCSPRSGDLSVYWYQQSLDQGLQFLIQYYNGEERAKGNILERFSAQQFPDLHSELNLSSLELGDSALYFCASSVGQGVSTFGSGTRLTVV.

This clone has only a few counts. The chain links TRBV27 to TRBJ2-1; 7 bases align to TRBD2. CDR1 and CDR2 (germline): MNHEY, SMNVEV (reference sequence). The CDR3 runs to 14 residues. The J segment lost 5 bases and the V segment lost 4 bases, leaving 5 bases of the junction unmatched. The CDR3 DNA reads TGTGCCAGCAGTTCTGCGGGAGTCGACAATGAGCAGTTCTTC. It specifies CASSSAGVDNEQFF.